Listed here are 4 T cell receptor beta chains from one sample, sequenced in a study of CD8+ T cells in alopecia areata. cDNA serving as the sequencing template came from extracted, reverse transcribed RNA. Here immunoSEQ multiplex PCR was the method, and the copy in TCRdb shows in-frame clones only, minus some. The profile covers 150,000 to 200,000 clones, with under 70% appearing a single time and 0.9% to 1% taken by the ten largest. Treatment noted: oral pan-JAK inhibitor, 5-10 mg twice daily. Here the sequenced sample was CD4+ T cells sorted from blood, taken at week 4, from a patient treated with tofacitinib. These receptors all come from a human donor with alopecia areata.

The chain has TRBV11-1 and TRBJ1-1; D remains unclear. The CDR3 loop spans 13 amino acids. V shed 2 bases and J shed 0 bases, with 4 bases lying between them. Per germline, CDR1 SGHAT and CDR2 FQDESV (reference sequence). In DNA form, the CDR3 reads TGTGCCAGCAGCTTAATCCTGAACACTGAAGCTTTCTTT. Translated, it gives CASSLILNTEAFF.

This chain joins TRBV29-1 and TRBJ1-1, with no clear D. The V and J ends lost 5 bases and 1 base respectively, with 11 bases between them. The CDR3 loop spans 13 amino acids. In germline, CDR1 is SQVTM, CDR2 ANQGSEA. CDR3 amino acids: CSVLRRGNTEAFF. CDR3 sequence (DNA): TGCAGCGTTCTCCGACGGGGGAACACTGAAGCTTTCTTT.

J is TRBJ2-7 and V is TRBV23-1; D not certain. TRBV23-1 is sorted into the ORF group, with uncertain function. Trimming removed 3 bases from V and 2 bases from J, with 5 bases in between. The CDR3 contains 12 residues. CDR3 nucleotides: TGCGCCAGCAGTCACCCAACCTACGAGCAGTACTTC. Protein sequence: CASSHPTYEQYF.

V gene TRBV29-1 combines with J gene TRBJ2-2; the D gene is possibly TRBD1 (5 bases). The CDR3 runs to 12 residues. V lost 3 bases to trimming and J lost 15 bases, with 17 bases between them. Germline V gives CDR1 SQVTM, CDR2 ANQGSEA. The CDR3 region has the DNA TGCAGCGTTGAGACAGCAGGCCCAGAGGTGTTTTTT. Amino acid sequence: CSVETAGPEVFF.